These T cell receptor beta chains were read from a single sample in a study of T cells after yellow fever vaccination. One entry per CDR3 protein, called by TCRdb with MiXCR from the 5' RACE reads. The sample holds 85,000 to 100,000 distinct CDR3 sequences, roughly 6% seen once. The sample here was CD8+ T cells sorted from PBMCs, taken 10 days after the yellow fever booster vaccination. Receptors originate from a man younger than 35 who received the YFV17D yellow fever vaccine. The CDR3 runs from the conserved cysteine through the conserved F or W. A D gene is named only where the DNA matches it firmly. Only part of the rows carry a size: once, few, many, or a class if the clone is expanded.

CDR3aa | CDR3nt | j_gene | abundance | d_gene | v_gene
CASRPAGRQETQYF | TGCGCCAGCAGGCCGGCCGGGAGGCAAGAGACCCAGTACTTC | TRBJ2-5 | - | TRBD2 | TRBV5-1
CASSLSVLDTQYF | TGTGCCAGCAGCTTGAGTGTTTTGGATACGCAGTATTTT | TRBJ2-3 | few | - | TRBV7-2
CASSPLGLGGDYNEQFF | TGTGCCAGCAGTCCACTGGGCTTGGGGGGGGATTACAATGAGCAGTTCTTC | TRBJ2-1 | few | TRBD2 | TRBV12-3/TRBV12-4
CSASSLEAYEQYF | TGCAGTGCTAGTTCCCTTGAAGCCTACGAGCAGTACTTC | TRBJ2-7 | many | - | TRBV20-1
CASSVTDTQYF | TGTGCCAGCAGCGTTACAGATACGCAGTATTTT | TRBJ2-3 | many | - | TRBV11-2
CASSLNYGYTF | TGTGCCAGCAGCTTGAACTATGGCTACACCTTC | TRBJ1-2 | - | - | TRBV11-2
CASGSGSRNEKLFF | TGCGCCAGCGGTTCGGGTAGCCGTAATGAAAAACTGTTTTTT | TRBJ1-4 | few | - | TRBV5-1
CASSFYRLPSSGANVLTF | TGTGCCAGCAGTTTTTACAGGCTACCGAGTTCTGGGGCCAACGTCCTGACTTTC | TRBJ2-6 | - | - | TRBV28
CASSTLQTGGDEQYF | TGTGCCAGCAGTACACTTCAGACAGGGGGTGACGAGCAGTACTTC | TRBJ2-7 | few | TRBD1 | TRBV27
CASSWGETTDTQYF | TGTGCCAGCAGCTGGGGGGAGACCACAGATACGCAGTATTTT | TRBJ2-3 | - | - | TRBV6-5